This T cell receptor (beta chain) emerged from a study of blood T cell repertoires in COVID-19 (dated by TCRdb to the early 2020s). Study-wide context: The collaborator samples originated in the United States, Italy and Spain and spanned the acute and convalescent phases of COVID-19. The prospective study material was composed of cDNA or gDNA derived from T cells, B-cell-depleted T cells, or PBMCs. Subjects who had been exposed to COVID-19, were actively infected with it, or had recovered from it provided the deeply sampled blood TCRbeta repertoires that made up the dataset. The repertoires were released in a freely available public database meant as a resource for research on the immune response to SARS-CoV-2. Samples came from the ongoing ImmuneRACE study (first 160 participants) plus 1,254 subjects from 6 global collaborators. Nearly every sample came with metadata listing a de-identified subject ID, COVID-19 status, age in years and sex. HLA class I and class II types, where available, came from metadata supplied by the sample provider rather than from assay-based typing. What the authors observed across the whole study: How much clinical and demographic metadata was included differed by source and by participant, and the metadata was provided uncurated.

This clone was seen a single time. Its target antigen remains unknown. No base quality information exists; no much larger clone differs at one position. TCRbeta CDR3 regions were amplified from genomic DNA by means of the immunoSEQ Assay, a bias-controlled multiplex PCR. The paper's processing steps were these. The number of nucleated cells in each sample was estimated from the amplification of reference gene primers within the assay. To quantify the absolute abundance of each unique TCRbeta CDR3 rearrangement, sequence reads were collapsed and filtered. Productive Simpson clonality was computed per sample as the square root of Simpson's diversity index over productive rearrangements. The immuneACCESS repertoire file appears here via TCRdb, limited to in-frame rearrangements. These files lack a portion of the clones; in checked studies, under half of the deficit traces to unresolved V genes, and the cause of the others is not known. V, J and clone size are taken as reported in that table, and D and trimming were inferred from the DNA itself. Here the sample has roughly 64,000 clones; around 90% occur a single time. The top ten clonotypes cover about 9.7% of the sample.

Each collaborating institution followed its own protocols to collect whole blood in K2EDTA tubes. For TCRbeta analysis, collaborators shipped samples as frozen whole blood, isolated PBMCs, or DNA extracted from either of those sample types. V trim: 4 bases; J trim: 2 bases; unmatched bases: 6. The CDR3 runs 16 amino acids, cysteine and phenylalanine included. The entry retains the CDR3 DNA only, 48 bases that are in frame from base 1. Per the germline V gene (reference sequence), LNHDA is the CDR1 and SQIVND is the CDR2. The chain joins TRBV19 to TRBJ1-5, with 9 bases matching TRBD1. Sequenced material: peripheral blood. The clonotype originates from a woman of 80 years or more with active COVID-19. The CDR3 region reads CASSNTGGSGNQPQHF. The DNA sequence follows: TGTGCCAGTAGTAACACAGGGGGCTCTGGCAATCAGCCCCAGCATTTT.